The entry that follows covers one T cell receptor (beta chain) sequence. Antigen unknown. This entry comes from a study of monozygotic twins with inflammatory bowel disease. Study-wide results and caveats: Nothing supported a single strong signal or clonotype that was associated with IBD.

The germline gives CDR1 SQVTM, CDR2 ANQGSEA. CDR3 length: 11 amino acids. From the 5' RACE reads, TCRdb lists one entry per CDR3 protein and no DNA. The sample table includes a few hundred thousand distinct CDR3 sequences. The clonotype comes from a human donor with ulcerative colitis or Crohn's disease, or a healthy co-twin of an affected twin (not recorded which). The chain uses TRBV29-1 and TRBJ2-3. Sequencing was performed on blood. CDR3 region: CSVDPSDTQYF.